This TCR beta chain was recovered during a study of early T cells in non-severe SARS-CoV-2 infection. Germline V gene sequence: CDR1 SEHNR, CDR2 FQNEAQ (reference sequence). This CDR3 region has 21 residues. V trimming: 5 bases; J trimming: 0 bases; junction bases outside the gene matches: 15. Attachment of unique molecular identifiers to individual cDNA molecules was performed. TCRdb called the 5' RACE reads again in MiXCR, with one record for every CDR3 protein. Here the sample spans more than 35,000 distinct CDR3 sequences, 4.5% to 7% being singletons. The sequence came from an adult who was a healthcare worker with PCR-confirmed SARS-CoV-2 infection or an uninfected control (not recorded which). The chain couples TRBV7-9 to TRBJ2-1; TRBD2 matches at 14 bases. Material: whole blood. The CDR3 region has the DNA TGTGCCAGCAGCCGCCCTGCGACTAGCGGGAGGGCCTTCAACTCCTACAATGAGCAGTTCTTC. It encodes CASSRPATSGRAFNSYNEQFF. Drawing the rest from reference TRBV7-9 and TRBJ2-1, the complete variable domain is DTGVSQNPRHKITKRGQNVTFRCDPISEHNRLYWYRQTLGQGPEFLTYFQNEAQLEKSRLLSDRFSAERPKGSFSTLEIQRTEQGDSAMYLCASSRPATSGRAFNSYNEQFFGPGTRLTVL.